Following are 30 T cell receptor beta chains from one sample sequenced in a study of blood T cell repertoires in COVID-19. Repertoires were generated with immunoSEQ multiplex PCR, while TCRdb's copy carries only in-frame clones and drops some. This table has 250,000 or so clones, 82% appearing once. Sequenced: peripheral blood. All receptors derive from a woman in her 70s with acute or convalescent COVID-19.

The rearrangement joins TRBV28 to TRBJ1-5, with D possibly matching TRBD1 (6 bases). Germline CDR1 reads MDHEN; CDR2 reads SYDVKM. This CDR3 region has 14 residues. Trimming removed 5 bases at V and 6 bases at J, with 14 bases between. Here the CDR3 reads CASSPHSGVQPQHF. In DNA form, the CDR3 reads TGTGCCAGCAGTCCTCACTCAGGGGTTCAGCCCCAGCATTTT.

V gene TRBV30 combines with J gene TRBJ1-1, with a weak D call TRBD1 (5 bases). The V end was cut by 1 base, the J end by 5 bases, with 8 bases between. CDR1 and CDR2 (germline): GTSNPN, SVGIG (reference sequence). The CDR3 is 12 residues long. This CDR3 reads CAWSAGLTEAFF. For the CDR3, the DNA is TGTGCCTGGAGTGCAGGGTTAACTGAAGCTTTCTTT.

Here the CDR3 reads CASSSQGGDTEAFF. The CDR3 DNA reads as TGTGCCAGCAGCTCACAGGGAGGGGACACTGAAGCTTTCTTT. The V call is TRBV3-1 (or the pseudogene TRBV3-2), the J call TRBJ1-1, with D possibly matching TRBD1 (6 bases). CDR1 and CDR2 from the germline V gene are LGHDT and YNNKEL (reference sequence). V shed 5 bases and J shed 3 bases, with 13 bases lying between them. The CDR3 loop spans 14 amino acids.

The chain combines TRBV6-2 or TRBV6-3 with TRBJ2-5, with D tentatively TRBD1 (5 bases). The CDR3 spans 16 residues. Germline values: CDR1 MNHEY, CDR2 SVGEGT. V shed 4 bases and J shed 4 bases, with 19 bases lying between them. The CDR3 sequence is CASSFKGRPPRETQYF. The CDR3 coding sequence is TGTGCCAGCAGTTTTAAGGGGCGCCCTCCACGAGAGACCCAGTACTTC.

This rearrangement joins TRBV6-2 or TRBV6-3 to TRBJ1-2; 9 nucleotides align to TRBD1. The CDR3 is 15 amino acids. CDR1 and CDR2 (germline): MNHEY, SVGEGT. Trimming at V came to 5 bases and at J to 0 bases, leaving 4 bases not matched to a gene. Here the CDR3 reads CASSTRQGANYGYTF. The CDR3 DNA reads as TGTGCCAGCAGTACAAGACAGGGGGCTAACTATGGCTACACCTTC.

The chain's CDR3 is CASSQDHRDHPYEQYF. The CDR3 DNA reads as TGCGCCAGCAGCCAAGATCACAGGGATCACCCCTACGAGCAGTACTTC. The J gene is TRBJ2-7, the V gene TRBV4-1; possible D gene TRBD1, 6 bases. Between the trimmed V and J ends, which lost 0 bases and 2 bases, there was a span of 14 bases. The CDR3 is made up of 16 amino acids. The germline gives CDR1 MGHRA, CDR2 YSYEKL.

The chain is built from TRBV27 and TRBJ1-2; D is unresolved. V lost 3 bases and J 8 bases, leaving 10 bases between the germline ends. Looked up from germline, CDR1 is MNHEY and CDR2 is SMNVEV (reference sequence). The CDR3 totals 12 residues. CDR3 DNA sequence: TGTGCCAGCAGTTTTAACGGGGTAGGCTACACCTTC. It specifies CASSFNGVGYTF.

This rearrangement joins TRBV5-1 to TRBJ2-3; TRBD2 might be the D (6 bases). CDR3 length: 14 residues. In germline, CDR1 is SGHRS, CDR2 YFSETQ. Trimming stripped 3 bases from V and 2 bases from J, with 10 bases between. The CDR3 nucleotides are TGCGCCAGCAGCTCTAGCGATATCACAGATACGCAGTATTTT. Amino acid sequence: CASSSSDITDTQYF.

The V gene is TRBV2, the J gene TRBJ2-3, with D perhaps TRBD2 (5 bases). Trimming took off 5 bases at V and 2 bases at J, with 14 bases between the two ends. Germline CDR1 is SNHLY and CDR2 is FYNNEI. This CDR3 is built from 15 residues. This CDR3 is CASSLLTINTDTQYF. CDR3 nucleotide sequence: TGTGCCAGCAGTCTTCTGACTATCAACACAGATACGCAGTATTTT.

CDR3 DNA sequence: TGTGCCAGCAGCTTTGGACTAGCGGGGGGGGCAGATACGCAGTATTTT. This codes for CASSFGLAGGADTQYF. V and J are TRBV5-5 and TRBJ2-3; 15 bases agree with TRBD2. This CDR3 region has 16 residues. The V gene's germline CDR1 is SGHKS and CDR2 YYEKEE (reference sequence). J gave up 4 bases and V 2 bases, and 2 bases lay outside the gene matches.

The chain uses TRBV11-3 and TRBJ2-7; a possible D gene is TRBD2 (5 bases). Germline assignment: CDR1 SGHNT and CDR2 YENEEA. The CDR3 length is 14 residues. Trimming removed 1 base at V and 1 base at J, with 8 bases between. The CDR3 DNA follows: TGTGCCAGCAGCTTAGCCGGGAATTCCTACGAGCAGTACTTC. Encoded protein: CASSLAGNSYEQYF.

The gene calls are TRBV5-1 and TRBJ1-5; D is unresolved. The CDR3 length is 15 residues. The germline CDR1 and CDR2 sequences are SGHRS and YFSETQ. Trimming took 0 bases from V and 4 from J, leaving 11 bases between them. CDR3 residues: CASSLGASPNQPQHF. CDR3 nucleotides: TGCGCCAGCAGCTTGGGGGCCAGTCCTAATCAGCCCCAGCATTTT.

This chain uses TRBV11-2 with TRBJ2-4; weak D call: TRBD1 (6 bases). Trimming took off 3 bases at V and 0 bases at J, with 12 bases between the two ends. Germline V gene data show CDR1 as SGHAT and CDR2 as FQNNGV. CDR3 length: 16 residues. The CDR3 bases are TGTGCCAGCAGCTTGGGGCAGGGGCTAGCCAAAAACATTCAGTACTTC. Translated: CASSLGQGLAKNIQYF.

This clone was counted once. The CDR3 loop reads CASSSGTGGGEKLFF. The CDR3 nucleotides read TGTGCCAGCAGTTCCGGGACAGGGGGCGGTGAAAAACTGTTTTTT. The J gene is TRBJ1-4, the V gene TRBV28, with 12 bases lining up with TRBD1. V lost 4 bases and J lost 7; bases outside the gene matches: 4. The germline V gene has CDR1 MDHEN and CDR2 SYDVKM. CDR3 length: 15 residues.

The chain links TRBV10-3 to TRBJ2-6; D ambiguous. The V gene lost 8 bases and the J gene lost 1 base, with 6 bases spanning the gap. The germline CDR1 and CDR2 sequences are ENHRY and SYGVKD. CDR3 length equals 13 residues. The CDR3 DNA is TGTGCCATCCGGGTGTCTGGGGCCAACGTCCTGACTTTC. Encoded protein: CAIRVSGANVLTF.

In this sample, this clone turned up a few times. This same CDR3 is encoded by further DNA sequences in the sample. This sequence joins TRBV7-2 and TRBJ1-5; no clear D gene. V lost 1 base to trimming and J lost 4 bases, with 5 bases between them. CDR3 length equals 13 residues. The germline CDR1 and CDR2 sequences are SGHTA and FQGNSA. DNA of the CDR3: TGTGCCAGCAGCTTAGGGAGGAATCAGCCCCAGCATTTT. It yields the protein CASSLGRNQPQHF.

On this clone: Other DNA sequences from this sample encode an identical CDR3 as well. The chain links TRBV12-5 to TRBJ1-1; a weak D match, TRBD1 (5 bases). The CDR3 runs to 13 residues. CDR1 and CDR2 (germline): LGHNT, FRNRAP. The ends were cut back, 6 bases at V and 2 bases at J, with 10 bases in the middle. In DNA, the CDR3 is TGTGCTAGTGGCTCGACAGAAAACACTGAAGCTTTCTTT. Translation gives CASGSTENTEAFF.

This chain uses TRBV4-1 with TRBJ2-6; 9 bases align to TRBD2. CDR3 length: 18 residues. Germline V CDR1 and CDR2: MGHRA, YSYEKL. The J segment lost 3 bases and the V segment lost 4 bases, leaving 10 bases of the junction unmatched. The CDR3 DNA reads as TGCGCCAGCAGCCTCGTACTAACGACTAGCGGTGGGGCCAACGTCCTGACTTTC. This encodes CASSLVLTTSGGANVLTF.

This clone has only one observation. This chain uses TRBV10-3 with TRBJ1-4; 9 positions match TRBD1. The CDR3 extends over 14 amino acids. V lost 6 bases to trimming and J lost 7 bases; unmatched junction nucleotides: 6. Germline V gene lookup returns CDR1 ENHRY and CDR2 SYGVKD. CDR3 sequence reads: CAISQTGGSEKLFF. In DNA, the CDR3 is TGTGCCATCAGCCAAACAGGGGGCAGTGAAAAACTGTTTTTT.

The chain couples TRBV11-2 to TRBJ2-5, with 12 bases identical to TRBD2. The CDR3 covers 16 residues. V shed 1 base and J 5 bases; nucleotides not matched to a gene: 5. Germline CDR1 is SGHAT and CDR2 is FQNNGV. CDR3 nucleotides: TGTGCCAGCAGCTTAGTCCGGACTAGCGGGGTTGAGACCCAGTACTTC. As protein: CASSLVRTSGVETQYF.

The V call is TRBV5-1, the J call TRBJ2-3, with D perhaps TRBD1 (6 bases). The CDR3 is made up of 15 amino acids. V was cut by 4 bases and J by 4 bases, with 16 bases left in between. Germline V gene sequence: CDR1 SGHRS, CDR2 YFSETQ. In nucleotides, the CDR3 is TGCGCCAGCAGCCAGGACACTGGGGGCGCAGATACGCAGTATTTT. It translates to CASSQDTGGADTQYF.

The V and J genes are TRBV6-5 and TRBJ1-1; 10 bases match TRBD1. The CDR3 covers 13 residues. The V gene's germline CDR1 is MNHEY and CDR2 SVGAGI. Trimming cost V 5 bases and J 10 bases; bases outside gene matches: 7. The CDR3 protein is CASSTGRDRGAFF. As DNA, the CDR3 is TGTGCCAGCAGTACGGGGCGGGACAGGGGAGCTTTCTTT.

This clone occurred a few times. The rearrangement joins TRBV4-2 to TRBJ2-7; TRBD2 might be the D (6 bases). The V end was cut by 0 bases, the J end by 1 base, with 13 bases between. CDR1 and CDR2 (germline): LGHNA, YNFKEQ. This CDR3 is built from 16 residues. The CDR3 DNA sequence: TGTGCCAGCAGCCAAGAGGGAGGCGCGGGGTCCTACGAGCAGTACTTC. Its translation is CASSQEGGAGSYEQYF.

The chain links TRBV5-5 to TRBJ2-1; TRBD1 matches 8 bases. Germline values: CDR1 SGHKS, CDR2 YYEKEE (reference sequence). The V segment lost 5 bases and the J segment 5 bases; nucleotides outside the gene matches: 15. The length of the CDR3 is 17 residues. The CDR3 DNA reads TGTGCCAGCAGTCCTACATTAGCCGGGACAGGCCACAATGAGCAGTTCTTC. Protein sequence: CASSPTLAGTGHNEQFF. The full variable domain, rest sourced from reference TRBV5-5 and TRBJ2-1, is DAGVTQSPTHLIKTRGQQVTLRCSPISGHKSVSWYQQVLGQGPQFIFQYYEKEERGRGNFPDRFSARQFPNYSSELNVNALLLGDSALYLCASSPTLAGTGHNEQFFGPGTRLTVL.

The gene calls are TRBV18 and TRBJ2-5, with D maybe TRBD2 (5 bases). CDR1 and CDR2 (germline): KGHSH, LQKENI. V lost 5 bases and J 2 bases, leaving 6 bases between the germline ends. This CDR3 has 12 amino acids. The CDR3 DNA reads TGTGCCAGCTCAGGGAGTCAAGAGACCCAGTACTTC. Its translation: CASSGSQETQYF.

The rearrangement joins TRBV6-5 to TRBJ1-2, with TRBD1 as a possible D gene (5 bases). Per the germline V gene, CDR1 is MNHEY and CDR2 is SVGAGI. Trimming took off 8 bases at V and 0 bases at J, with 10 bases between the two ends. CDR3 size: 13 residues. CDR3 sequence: CASGTAPNYGYTF. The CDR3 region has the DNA TGTGCCAGCGGGACTGCCCCTAACTATGGCTACACCTTC.

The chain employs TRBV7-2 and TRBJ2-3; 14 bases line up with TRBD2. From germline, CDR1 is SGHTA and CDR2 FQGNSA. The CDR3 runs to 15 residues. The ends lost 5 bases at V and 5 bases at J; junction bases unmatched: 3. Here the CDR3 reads CASSEGTSGGDTQYF. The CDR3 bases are TGTGCCAGCAGCGAAGGGACTAGCGGGGGAGATACGCAGTATTTT.

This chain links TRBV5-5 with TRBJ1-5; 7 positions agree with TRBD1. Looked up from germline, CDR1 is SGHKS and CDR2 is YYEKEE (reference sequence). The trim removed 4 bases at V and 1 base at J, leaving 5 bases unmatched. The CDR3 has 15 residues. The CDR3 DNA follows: TGTGCCAGCAGCCCGGGACAGCAGAGCAATCAGCCCCAGCATTTT. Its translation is CASSPGQQSNQPQHF.

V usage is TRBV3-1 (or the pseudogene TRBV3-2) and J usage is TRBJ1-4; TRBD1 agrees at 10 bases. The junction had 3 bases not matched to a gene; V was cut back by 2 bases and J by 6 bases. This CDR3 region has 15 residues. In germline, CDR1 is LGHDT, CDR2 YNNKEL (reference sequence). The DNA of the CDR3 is TGTGCCAGCAGCCAATCGGGACAGGGGTATGAAAAACTGTTTTTT. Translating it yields CASSQSGQGYEKLFF.

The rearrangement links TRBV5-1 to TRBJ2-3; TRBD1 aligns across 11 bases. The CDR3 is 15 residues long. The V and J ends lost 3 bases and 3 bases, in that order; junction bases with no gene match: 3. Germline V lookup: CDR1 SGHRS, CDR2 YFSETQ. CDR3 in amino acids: CASSSGQGATDTQYF. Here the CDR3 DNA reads TGCGCCAGCAGCTCCGGACAGGGGGCTACAGATACGCAGTATTTT. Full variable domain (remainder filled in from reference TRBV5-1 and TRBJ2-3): KAGVTQTPRYLIKTRGQQVTLSCSPISGHRSVSWYQQTPGQGLQFLFEYFSETQRNKGNFPGRFSGRQFSNSRSEMNVSTLELGDSALYLCASSSGQGATDTQYFGPGTRLTVL.